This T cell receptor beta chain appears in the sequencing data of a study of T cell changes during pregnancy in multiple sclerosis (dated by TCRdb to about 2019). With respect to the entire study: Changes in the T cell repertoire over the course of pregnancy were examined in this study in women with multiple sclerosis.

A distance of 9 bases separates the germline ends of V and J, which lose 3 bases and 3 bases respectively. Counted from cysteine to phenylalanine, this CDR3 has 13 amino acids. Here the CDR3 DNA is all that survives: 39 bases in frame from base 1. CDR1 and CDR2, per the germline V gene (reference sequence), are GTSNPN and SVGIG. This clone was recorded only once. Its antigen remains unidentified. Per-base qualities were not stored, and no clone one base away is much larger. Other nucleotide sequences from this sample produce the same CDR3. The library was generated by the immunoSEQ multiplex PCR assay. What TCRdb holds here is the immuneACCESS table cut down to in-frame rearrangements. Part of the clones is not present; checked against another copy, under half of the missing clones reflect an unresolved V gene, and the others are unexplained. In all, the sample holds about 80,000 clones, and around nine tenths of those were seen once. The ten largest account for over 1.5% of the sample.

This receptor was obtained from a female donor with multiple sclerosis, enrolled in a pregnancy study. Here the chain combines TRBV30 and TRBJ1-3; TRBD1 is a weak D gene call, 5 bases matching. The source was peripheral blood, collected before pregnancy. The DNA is TGTGCCTGGAGCTCGGGGGATGGAAACACCATATATTTT. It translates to CAWSSGDGNTIYF.